This TCR beta chain was observed in a study of cytomegalovirus exposure and HLA in healthy donors. The length of the CDR3 is 17 residues. V was shortened by 4 bases and J by 2 bases, with 19 bases between the two germline ends. General study findings and limits: Reportedly, diagnosis of cytomegalovirus status by the classifier showed high specificity and sensitivity. Usually a TCR sequence was rare, but some public TCRs were found in many donors.

Comment on this clone: The antigen remains undetermined.

Both 60 Vbeta primers and 13 Jbeta primers went into the PCR. Here immunoSEQ multiplex PCR was the method, and the copy in TCRdb shows in-frame clones only, minus some. The data contain fewer than 200,000 clones, around 80% of them singletons. This chain links TRBV23-1 with TRBJ2-3, with D maybe TRBD2 (6 bases). TRBV23-1 is an ORF for which the function is uncertain. The receptor's source is a girl between 2 and 10 years old in good health and CMV-seropositive. The sequencing sample was made of PBMCs. The CDR3 coding sequence is TGCGCCAGCAGTCTGAGGTATGGAGGGGAACACACAGATACGCAGTATTTT. It is translated as CASSLRYGGEHTDTQYF.